These T cell receptor beta chains were read from a single sample in a study of post-analysis software for immune sequencing data. TCRdb re-called the PCR reads through MiXCR, storing one row per CDR3 protein. This sample has approximately 570,000 distinct CDR3 sequences; around 44% occur once, and the top ten carry roughly 1.8%. The specimen was blood. Receptor source: a girl under 18 with multiple sclerosis. Each CDR3 is given with its conserved first and last residue. D genes are given only for firm matches. Only some rows state a clone size, as once, few, many or a class for expanded clones.

v_call	d_call	j_call	clone_size	cdr3_aa	cdr3_nt
TRBV4-1	.	TRBJ1-2	.	CASSQVGRQGRGYTF	TGCGCCAGCAGCCAAGTAGGTCGGCAGGGCCGTGGCTACACCTTC
TRBV10-3	.	TRBJ2-1	.	CAISEGANEQFF	TGTGCCATCAGTGAAGGGGCCAATGAGCAGTTCTTC
TRBV3-1	.	TRBJ2-1	.	CASSQSARNEQFF	TGTGCCAGCAGCCAATCCGCCCGTAATGAGCAGTTCTTC
TRBV20-1	.	TRBJ2-4	few	CSARVAGLRNIQYF	TGCAGTGCTAGAGTGGCAGGTCTAAGAAACATTCAGTACTTC
TRBV5-1	.	TRBJ1-2	.	CASSSGSVGSYGYTF	TGCGCCAGCAGCTCGGGGTCGGTGGGATCCTATGGCTACACCTTC
TRBV5-1	.	TRBJ2-5	.	CASSGAESRPQETQYF	TGCGCCAGCAGCGGAGCGGAAAGCAGGCCTCAAGAGACCCAGTACTTC
TRBV29-1	TRBD2	TRBJ2-1	.	CSAGLAGGPMGEQFF	TGCAGCGCCGGACTAGCGGGAGGCCCTATGGGTGAGCAGTTCTTC
TRBV5-1	.	TRBJ2-5	.	CASSLGGRQETLYF	TGCGCCAGCAGCTTGGGCGGCAGACAAGAGACCCTGTACTTC
TRBV7-2	TRBD1	TRBJ1-2	.	CASSERTGANYGYTF	TGTGCCAGCAGCGAGCGGACAGGGGCTAACTATGGCTACACCTTC
TRBV7-9	.	TRBJ2-7	.	CASSFGLYYEQYF	TGTGCCAGCAGCTTCGGGCTGTACTACGAGCAGTACTTC
TRBV29-1	.	TRBJ1-1	.	CSAHTGRENTEAFF	TGCAGCGCCCATACCGGACGGGAGAACACTGAAGCTTTCTTT
TRBV5-1	.	TRBJ2-1	.	CASSPGTGDSYNEQFF	TGCGCCAGCAGCCCCGGGACGGGGGACTCCTACAATGAGCAGTTCTTC
TRBV7-2	.	TRBJ2-1	.	CTSSYGTLNEQFF	TGTACCAGCAGTTATGGGACTCTCAATGAGCAGTTCTTC
TRBV4-2	.	TRBJ1-3	.	CASSQDLTGPSGNTIYF	TGTGCCAGCAGCCAAGATCTGACAGGCCCCTCTGGAAACACCATATATTTT
TRBV5-1	.	TRBJ2-1	.	CASSLQLAASYNEQFF	TGCGCCAGTAGCCTCCAATTAGCGGCCTCCTACAATGAGCAGTTCTTC
TRBV12-3/TRBV12-4	TRBD2	TRBJ2-1	few	CASSRGLARGNEQFF	TGTGCCAGCAGCCGGGGACTAGCGCGAGGCAATGAGCAGTTCTTC
TRBV3-1	.	TRBJ2-5	.	CASSDRGAQETQYF	TGTGCCAGCAGCGATAGGGGGGCTCAAGAGACCCAGTACTTC
TRBV7-2	TRBD2	TRBJ2-1	.	CASSLAGLAARGVQFF	TGTGCCAGCAGCTTAGCGGGACTAGCGGCCAGAGGGGTGCAGTTCTTC
TRBV6-2/TRBV6-3	.	TRBJ2-1	few	CASSYGYGIRGEQFF	TGTGCCAGCAGTTACGGCTACGGGATCAGGGGTGAGCAGTTCTTC
TRBV3-1	.	TRBJ1-2	.	CASSQDRGGPSRGYTF	TGTGCCAGCAGCCAAGATAGGGGGGGCCCCTCTAGGGGCTACACCTTC
TRBV6-1	TRBD1	TRBJ2-7	few	CASSVDRGAYEQYF	TGTGCCAGCAGTGTTGACAGGGGGGCCTACGAGCAGTACTTC
TRBV12-3/TRBV12-4	TRBD2	TRBJ2-1	.	CASSFASGVREQFF	TGTGCCAGTAGTTTCGCTAGCGGGGTCCGGGAGCAGTTCTTC
TRBV4-1	TRBD1	TRBJ1-2	.	CASSRATGGFYGYTF	TGCGCCAGCAGCCGAGCGACAGGGGGTTTCTATGGCTACACCTTC
TRBV7-8	TRBD2	TRBJ2-7	.	CASSLVAGGRNSYEQYF	TGTGCCAGCAGCTTAGTAGCGGGGGGCCGAAACTCCTACGAGCAGTACTTC
TRBV4-1	TRBD2	TRBJ2-7	.	CASSQSPGGVEQYF	TGCGCCAGCAGCCAATCCCCTGGGGGGGTCGAGCAGTACTTC
TRBV25-1	TRBD2	TRBJ2-7	once	CASSDRFMGLAGGNEQYF	TGTGCCAGCAGTGATCGCTTTATGGGACTAGCGGGGGGCAATGAGCAGTACTTC
TRBV20-1	.	TRBJ2-7	.	CSARDMRQGYEQYF	TGCAGTGCTAGAGATATGCGGCAGGGCTACGAGCAGTACTTC
TRBV20-1	.	TRBJ1-2	.	CSAPRGLRGYTF	TGCAGTGCTCCCCGGGGATTACGTGGCTACACCTTC
TRBV7-3	.	TRBJ2-3	few	CASSLNGVRTDTQYF	TGTGCCAGCAGCTTAAACGGGGTTCGAACAGATACGCAGTATTTT
TRBV27	.	TRBJ1-5	.	CASTVNQPQHF	TGTGCCAGCACCGTTAATCAGCCCCAGCATTTT
TRBV12-3/TRBV12-4	.	TRBJ2-3	.	CASGEGMDTQYF	TGTGCCAGCGGAGAGGGGATGGATACGCAGTATTTT
TRBV12-3/TRBV12-4	TRBD2	TRBJ2-5	.	CASSLFGGVQETQYF	TGTGCCAGCAGTTTATTCGGGGGGGTGCAAGAGACCCAGTACTTC
TRBV12-3/TRBV12-4	.	TRBJ2-5	few	CASSFAGKGETQYF	TGTGCCAGCAGTTTCGCCGGGAAAGGGGAGACCCAGTACTTC
TRBV28	.	TRBJ1-6	.	CASSLPRQASPLHF	TGTGCCAGCAGTTTGCCAAGACAGGCTTCACCCCTCCACTTT
TRBV7-9	.	TRBJ2-5	.	CASSLVAEYQETQYF	TGTGCCAGCAGCTTAGTGGCGGAGTACCAAGAGACCCAGTACTTC
TRBV7-8	.	TRBJ2-1	.	CASSLLSTGYEQFF	TGTGCCAGCAGCTTATTATCCACTGGGTATGAGCAGTTCTTC
TRBV24-1	.	TRBJ2-3	.	CATSDFRSLTGADTQYF	TGTGCCACCAGTGATTTTAGAAGCCTGACAGGCGCAGATACGCAGTATTTT
TRBV5-6	.	TRBJ2-7	.	CASSLGVGSSYEQYF	TGTGCCAGCAGCTTGGGGGTTGGATCCTCCTACGAGCAGTACTTC